This is a list of T cell receptor beta chains from one sample in a study of cytomegalovirus exposure and HLA in healthy donors. Assay: immunoSEQ multiplex PCR; the TCRdb copy retains only in-frame clones and omits some. This sample's table has 110,000 to 150,000 clones. The sample consisted of PBMCs. Every receptor here comes from a male donor in good health and CMV-seronegative. Each CDR3 is given with its conserved first and last residue. D genes are given only for firm matches.

v_call	j_call	d_call	cdr3_aa	cdr3_nt
TRBV27	TRBJ2-1	TRBD2	CASSLVSGRASEQFF	TGTGCCAGCAGTTTAGTTAGCGGGAGGGCCAGTGAGCAGTTCTTC
TRBV7-2	TRBJ2-5	-	CASSLKGETQYF	TGTGCCAGCAGCTTAAAGGGGGAGACCCAGTACTTC
TRBV15	TRBJ2-2	TRBD2	CATSAAGGDTGELFF	TGTGCCACCAGCGCCGCGGGAGGCGACACCGGGGAGCTGTTTTTT
TRBV15	TRBJ2-1	-	CATSRGMEGANEQFF	TGTGCCACCAGCAGAGGGATGGAGGGGGCAAATGAGCAGTTCTTC
TRBV27	TRBJ2-1	TRBD2	CASSSSGSMEFF	TGTGCCAGCAGTTCTAGCGGGAGTATGGAGTTCTTC
TRBV30	TRBJ2-7	TRBD2	CAWSRTSRLEQYF	TGTGCCTGGAGTCGGACTAGCCGGCTCGAGCAGTACTTC
TRBV11-3	TRBJ1-1	-	CASSEGVGNTEAFF	TGTGCCAGCAGCGAGGGGGTCGGGAACACTGAAGCTTTCTTT
TRBV5-1	TRBJ2-1	TRBD2	CASSFAREGREFF	TGCGCCAGCAGCTTTGCGCGGGAGGGCCGGGAGTTCTTC
TRBV19	TRBJ1-1	TRBD1	CASSIRQGVSEAFF	TGTGCAAGTAGTATCAGGCAGGGGGTCTCTGAAGCTTTCTTT
TRBV5-4	TRBJ2-2	TRBD2	CASSFRGGIGTGELFF	TGTGCCAGCAGCTTCCGGGGGGGGATCGGGACCGGGGAGCTGTTTTTT
TRBV30	TRBJ1-1	-	CAWSQTGNTEAFF	TGTGCCTGGAGCCAGACAGGTAACACTGAAGCTTTCTTT
TRBV5-6	TRBJ1-5	TRBD1	CASSLNGQGGNQPQHF	TGTGCCAGCAGCCTGAATGGACAGGGAGGAAATCAGCCCCAGCATTTT
TRBV29-1	TRBJ2-2	-	CSVGGGNTGELFF	TGCAGCGTTGGAGGGGGGAACACCGGGGAGCTGTTTTTT
TRBV7-9	TRBJ2-7	-	CASSFGWASYEQYF	TGTGCCAGCAGCTTCGGATGGGCCTCCTACGAGCAGTACTTC
TRBV5-1	TRBJ2-5	TRBD1	CASSRRQGGQETQYF	TGCGCCAGCAGCCGCCGACAGGGGGGGCAAGAGACCCAGTACTTC
TRBV19	TRBJ1-2	TRBD1	CASRGDRGDKNLPGYTF	TGTGCCAGTAGGGGCGACAGGGGGGATAAAAATCTTCCTGGCTACACCTTC
TRBV7-6	TRBJ2-7	-	CASSSLMASSYEQYF	TGTGCCAGCAGCTCGTTGATGGCCAGCTCCTACGAGCAGTACTTC
TRBV5-1	TRBJ2-7	-	CASSSTYEQYF	TGCGCCAGCAGCTCCACCTACGAGCAGTACTTC
TRBV4-1	TRBJ1-1	-	CASSEGTEAFF	TGCGCCAGCAGCGAGGGCACTGAAGCTTTCTTT
TRBV5-1	TRBJ1-2	TRBD1	CASSSTGQGPYGYTF	TGCGCCAGCAGCTCAACGGGACAGGGACCTTATGGCTACACCTTC
TRBV29-1	TRBJ2-7	-	CSVVEAYEQYF	TGCAGCGTTGTGGAGGCGTACGAGCAGTACTTC
TRBV29-1	TRBJ2-2	TRBD2	CSVDREGTGELFF	TGCAGCGTTGACCGGGAGGGTACCGGGGAGCTGTTTTTT
TRBV27	TRBJ1-2	TRBD1	CASSLGQLEDGYTF	TGTGCCAGCAGTTTGGGACAGCTTGAAGATGGCTACACCTTC
TRBV5-1	TRBJ1-1	TRBD1	CASSSLGQGGYEAFF	TGCGCCAGCAGCTCGTTAGGACAGGGAGGTTATGAAGCTTTCTTT
TRBV14	TRBJ1-2	-	CASSLNNYGYTF	TGTGCCAGCAGCCTAAATAACTATGGCTACACCTTC
TRBV5-1	TRBJ1-2	-	CASSPGSYGYTF	TGCGCCAGCAGCCCAGGATCGTATGGCTACACCTTC
TRBV18	TRBJ2-5	-	CASSPGSGETQYF	TGTGCCAGCTCCCCTGGGAGCGGAGAGACCCAGTACTTC
TRBV29-1	TRBJ2-3	-	CSAFLGSSTDTQYF	TGCAGCGCTTTCTTGGGGAGTAGCACAGATACGCAGTATTTT